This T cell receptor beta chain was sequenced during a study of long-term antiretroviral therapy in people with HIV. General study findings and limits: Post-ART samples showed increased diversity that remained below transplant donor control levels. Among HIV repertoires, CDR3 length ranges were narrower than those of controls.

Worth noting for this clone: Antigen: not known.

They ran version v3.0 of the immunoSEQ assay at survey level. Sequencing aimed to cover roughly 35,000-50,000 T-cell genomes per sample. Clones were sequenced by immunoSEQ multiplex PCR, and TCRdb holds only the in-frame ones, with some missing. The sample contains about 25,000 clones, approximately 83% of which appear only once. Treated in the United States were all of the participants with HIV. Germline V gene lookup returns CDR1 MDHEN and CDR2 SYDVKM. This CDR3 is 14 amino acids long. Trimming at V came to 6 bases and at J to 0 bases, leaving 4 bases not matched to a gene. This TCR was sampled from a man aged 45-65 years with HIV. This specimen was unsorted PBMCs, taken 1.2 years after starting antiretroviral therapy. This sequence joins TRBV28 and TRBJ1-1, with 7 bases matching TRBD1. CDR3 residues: CASSQGVVNTEAFF. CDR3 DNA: TGTGCCAGCAGCCAGGGGGTCGTGAACACTGAAGCTTTCTTT.